Each of the 25 T cell receptor beta chains below was sequenced from the same sample in a study of beta chain features in type 1 diabetes. All of the isolated RNA was reverse transcribed, so expressed TCRB transcripts were sequenced. TCRdb keeps only in-frame clones here, not all; method: immunoSEQ multiplex PCR. The data hold around 150,000 clones, with approximately 62% observed a single time. Whole-study results and caveats: Moderate yet significant TCRB CDR3 shortening was seen in Type 1 diabetes patients in all four CD4+ subsets.

These receptors are not linked to any known antigen. Sequencing used naive CD4+ T cells from blood. The receptors come from a man aged 25-45 years with type 1 diabetes.

V and J are TRBV6-5 and TRBJ2-1; D not resolved. CDR3 length: 14 residues. The germline gives CDR1 MNHEY, CDR2 SVGAGI. The ends were cut back, 0 bases at V and 8 bases at J, with 11 bases in the middle. CDR3: CASSYSNRLDEQFF. CDR3 DNA: TGTGCCAGCAGTTACTCGAATCGCCTCGATGAGCAGTTCTTC.

This chain joins TRBV5-1 and TRBJ2-3; D is unresolved. The CDR3 consists of 15 residues. The germline gives CDR1 SGHRS, CDR2 YFSETQ. Trimming shortened V by 0 bases and J by 1 base, and 9 bases separated the two germline ends. The CDR3 protein is CASSLGRGGTDTQYF. The DNA of the CDR3 is TGCGCCAGCAGCTTGGGGAGAGGAGGCACAGATACGCAGTATTTT.

V and J are TRBV29-1 and TRBJ2-3, with D possibly being TRBD1 or TRBD2 (6 bases each). Between the trimmed V and J ends, which lost 0 bases and 2 bases, there was a span of 18 bases. The CDR3 is 17 amino acids. CDR1 is SQVTM and CDR2 is ANQGSEA in the germline V gene. The CDR3 DNA reads TGCAGCGTTGAAGAACCTACCTGGAGGGGGATCACAGATACGCAGTATTTT. This encodes CSVEEPTWRGITDTQYF.

This clone was counted a few times. The sample contains more than one DNA sequence encoding this CDR3. This sequence joins TRBV4-1 and TRBJ1-2, with no clear D. Deletions cut 3 bases from V and 4 bases from J, with 6 bases between. Per germline, CDR1 MGHRA and CDR2 YSYEKL. This CDR3 contains 12 residues. The CDR3 DNA is TGCGCCAGCAGCCAGGACGGCTATGGCTACACCTTC. The encoded protein is CASSQDGYGYTF.

The rearrangement uses TRBV29-1 and TRBJ2-3, with D maybe TRBD1 (5 bases). Per germline, CDR1 SQVTM and CDR2 ANQGSEA. The V gene lost 3 bases and the J gene lost 1 base, with 20 bases spanning the gap. This CDR3 is 17 amino acids long. DNA for the CDR3: TGCAGCGTTGAGGGAAACCCTGGGGCCTTCGGCACAGATACGCAGTATTTT. It translates to CSVEGNPGAFGTDTQYF.

The rearrangement joins TRBV4-3 to TRBJ1-1; TRBD1 aligns across 7 bases. J was trimmed by 4 bases and V by 5 bases; bases with no gene match: 4. The CDR3 extends over 13 amino acids. Germline CDR1 reads LGHNA; CDR2 reads YSLEER. CDR3 amino acids: CASSRQGGTEAFF. As DNA, the CDR3 is TGCGCCAGCAGCAGACAGGGAGGCACTGAAGCTTTCTTT.

The sample holds a few counts of this clone. This CDR3 reads CASSLGSGGTETQYF. The DNA of the CDR3 is TGTGCCAGTAGTCTAGGCTCAGGGGGAACGGAGACCCAGTACTTC. V usage is TRBV19 and J usage is TRBJ2-5; 7 bases line up with TRBD1. J lost 5 bases, V lost 5 bases, and 11 bases had no gene match. Germline CDR1 is LNHDA and CDR2 is SQIVND (reference sequence). This CDR3 is 15 amino acids long.

The J gene is TRBJ2-7, the V gene TRBV7-9; D could derive from TRBD1 or TRBD2 (5 bases each). V was clipped by 3 bases and J by 2 bases, with 14 bases between them. Germline CDR1 SEHNR, CDR2 FQNEAQ (reference sequence). The CDR3 runs to 15 residues. The CDR3 region has the DNA TGTGCCAGCAGCTTCGGGGCCGTTGACACCTACGAGCAGTACTTC. It specifies CASSFGAVDTYEQYF.

This clone was seen only once. The chain combines TRBV30 with TRBJ2-5; D is ambiguous. This CDR3 has 10 amino acids. Looked up from germline, CDR1 is GTSNPN and CDR2 is SVGIG (reference sequence). The ends were cut back, 1 base at V and 3 bases at J, with 0 bases in the middle. Here the CDR3 reads CAWSEETQYF. The CDR3 DNA follows: TGTGCCTGGAGTGAAGAGACCCAGTACTTC.

This clone was picked up a small number of times. The gene calls are TRBV29-1 and TRBJ1-2; D gene ambiguous. The CDR3 loop spans 13 amino acids. From germline, CDR1 is SQVTM and CDR2 ANQGSEA. V lost 3 bases and J 8 bases, leaving 16 bases between the germline ends. CDR3 nucleotides: TGCAGCGTTGATAGGGTGGGGATGAAGGGCTACACCTTC. Amino acids: CSVDRVGMKGYTF.

The V call is TRBV6-6, the J call TRBJ1-1, with D hard to call. Trimming left V 1 base short and J 3 bases short, with 12 bases between. Germline CDR1 MNHNY, CDR2 SVGAGI (reference sequence). CDR3 length: 15 residues. As DNA, the CDR3 is TGTGCCAGCAGTTACTTCGCCCGTGTGGACACTGAAGCTTTCTTT. Protein sequence: CASSYFARVDTEAFF.

A single count supports this clone. The rearrangement uses TRBV28 and TRBJ2-1; tentatively, D is TRBD1 (6 bases). Germline-derived CDR1 and CDR2 are MDHEN and SYDVKM. V lost 6 bases to trimming and J lost 5 bases, with 14 bases between them. The CDR3 contains 14 residues. CDR3 bases: TGTGCCAGCAGATCGGGACAAGGGGACAATGAGCAGTTCTTC. This encodes CASRSGQGDNEQFF.

This clone has just a few counts. The chain joins TRBV29-1 to TRBJ1-1; 9 bases agree with TRBD1. The CDR3 spans 13 residues. Germline CDR1 and CDR2: SQVTM and ANQGSEA. Germline trimming cut 7 bases from V and 5 bases from J; bases unmatched to any gene: 8. The CDR3 region is CSAGTGRRTEAFF. CDR3 coding DNA: TGCAGCGCCGGGACAGGGAGACGAACTGAAGCTTTCTTT.

This clone was recorded only once. V usage is TRBV30 and J usage is TRBJ1-5; the match to TRBD1 covers 8 bases. CDR3 length equals 14 residues. The germline gives CDR1 GTSNPN, CDR2 SVGIG (reference sequence). The V and J ends lost 2 bases and 3 bases, in that order; junction bases with no gene match: 3. For the CDR3, the DNA is TGTGCCTGGAGTTGGACAGGGCCCAATCAGCCCCAGCATTTT. Translated, it gives CAWSWTGPNQPQHF.

The V call is TRBV29-1, the J call TRBJ1-2; D might be TRBD1 (5 bases). Germline CDR1 is SQVTM and CDR2 is ANQGSEA. The length of the CDR3 is 12 residues. Trimming shortened V by 7 bases and J by 5 bases, and 14 bases separated the two germline ends. CDR3 protein: CSARDGTYGYTF. CDR3 nucleotide sequence: TGCAGCGCCCGAGATGGGACGTATGGCTACACCTTC.

In this sample, this clone turned up a few times. The rearrangement uses TRBV2 and TRBJ2-3; D remains ambiguous. The CDR3 spans 14 residues. Deletions cut 6 bases from V and 0 bases from J, with 10 bases between. In germline, CDR1 is SNHLY, CDR2 FYNNEI. The CDR3: CASSLTASTDTQYF. As DNA, the CDR3 is TGTGCCAGCAGCCTCACAGCTAGCACAGATACGCAGTATTTT.

The gene calls are TRBV28 and TRBJ2-6, with TRBD1 matching 7 bases. Germline V lookup: CDR1 MDHEN, CDR2 SYDVKM. The CDR3 length is 15 residues. Trimming at V came to 5 bases and at J to 0 bases, leaving 1 base not matched to a gene. DNA for the CDR3: TGTGCCAGCAGTCCAGGGGGCTCTGGGGCCAACGTCCTGACTTTC. Translation: CASSPGGSGANVLTF.

In this sample, this clone turned up a few times. The genes are TRBV30 and TRBJ2-5; TRBD2 matches at 15 bases. The J segment lost 4 bases and the V segment lost 1 base, leaving 4 bases of the junction unmatched. This CDR3 spans 16 amino acids. The germline V gene encodes CDR1 GTSNPN and CDR2 SVGIG (reference sequence). In DNA, the CDR3 is TGTGCCTGGAGTGCCGGGACTAGCGGGGGGCCAGAGACCCAGTACTTC. It codes for CAWSAGTSGGPETQYF.

V and J are TRBV29-1 and TRBJ2-1; D not certain. V lost 5 bases to trimming and J lost 2 bases, with 10 bases between them. Germline V gene lookup returns CDR1 SQVTM and CDR2 ANQGSEA. The CDR3 has 13 residues. The CDR3 sequence: CSVREGPYNEQFF. As DNA, the CDR3 is TGCAGCGTTCGAGAAGGGCCCTACAATGAGCAGTTCTTC.

V is TRBV13 and J is TRBJ2-7, with D hard to call. This CDR3 has 11 amino acids. In germline, CDR1 is PRHDT, CDR2 FYEKMQ (reference sequence). With 4 bases removed from V and 3 bases from J, the gap between germline ends came to 4 bases. CDR3: CASSSYYEQYF. CDR3 coding DNA: TGTGCCAGCAGCTCCTACTACGAGCAGTACTTC.

The chain links TRBV5-1 to TRBJ2-1, with 7 bases identical to TRBD1. Germline V gene lookup returns CDR1 SGHRS and CDR2 YFSETQ. This CDR3 spans 15 amino acids. After removal of 3 bases from V and 8 bases from J, the junction contained 11 bases not matched to a gene. In DNA form, the CDR3 reads TGCGCCAGCAGCTCAAGGACAGGAGCCCCCGATGAGCAGTTCTTC. It translates to CASSSRTGAPDEQFF. Filled out from reference TRBV5-1 and TRBJ2-1, the complete variable domain reads KAGVTQTPRYLIKTRGQQVTLSCSPISGHRSVSWYQQTPGQGLQFLFEYFSETQRNKGNFPGRFSGRQFSNSRSEMNVSTLELGDSALYLCASSSRTGAPDEQFFGPGTRLTVL.

V usage is TRBV5-1 and J usage is TRBJ2-3, with 11 bases fitting TRBD2. Germline CDR1 SGHRS, CDR2 YFSETQ. This CDR3 has 15 residues. J was trimmed by 5 bases and V by 3 bases; bases with no gene match: 5. The CDR3 coding sequence is TGCGCCAGCAGCTACTCTAGCGGGGGGCAAGATACGCAGTATTTT. Protein product: CASSYSSGGQDTQYF. Together with reference TRBV5-1 and TRBJ2-3, the CDR3 gives the full variable domain: KAGVTQTPRYLIKTRGQQVTLSCSPISGHRSVSWYQQTPGQGLQFLFEYFSETQRNKGNFPGRFSGRQFSNSRSEMNVSTLELGDSALYLCASSYSSGGQDTQYFGPGTRLTVL.

The gene calls are TRBV7-9 and TRBJ2-5; D uncertain. Deletions cut 3 bases from V and 4 bases from J, with 9 bases between. Germline assignment: CDR1 SEHNR and CDR2 FQNEAQ (reference sequence). The CDR3 runs to 13 residues. CDR3 amino acids: CASSFPGVETQYF. The CDR3 DNA is TGTGCCAGCAGCTTCCCTGGGGTAGAGACCCAGTACTTC.

This clone has a handful of counts. Other DNA sequences in this sample translate to the same CDR3. The V call is TRBV29-1, the J call TRBJ2-5; perhaps TRBD1 as D (6 bases). Germline V gives CDR1 SQVTM, CDR2 ANQGSEA. V lost 1 base to trimming and J lost 2 bases, with 8 bases between them. This CDR3 is 13 amino acids long. The CDR3 spells CSVEGTAQETQYF. The CDR3 region has the DNA TGCAGCGTTGAAGGGACAGCACAAGAGACCCAGTACTTC.

This clone has a single count. V usage is TRBV6-5 and J usage is TRBJ2-3; TRBD1 is a possible D gene (5 bases). Germline CDR1 and CDR2: MNHEY and SVGAGI. V was trimmed by 7 bases and J by 1 base, leaving 9 bases between them. The CDR3 consists of 13 residues. CDR3 residues: CASNEGGTDTQYF. Here the CDR3 DNA reads TGTGCCAGCAATGAAGGGGGCACAGATACGCAGTATTTT.